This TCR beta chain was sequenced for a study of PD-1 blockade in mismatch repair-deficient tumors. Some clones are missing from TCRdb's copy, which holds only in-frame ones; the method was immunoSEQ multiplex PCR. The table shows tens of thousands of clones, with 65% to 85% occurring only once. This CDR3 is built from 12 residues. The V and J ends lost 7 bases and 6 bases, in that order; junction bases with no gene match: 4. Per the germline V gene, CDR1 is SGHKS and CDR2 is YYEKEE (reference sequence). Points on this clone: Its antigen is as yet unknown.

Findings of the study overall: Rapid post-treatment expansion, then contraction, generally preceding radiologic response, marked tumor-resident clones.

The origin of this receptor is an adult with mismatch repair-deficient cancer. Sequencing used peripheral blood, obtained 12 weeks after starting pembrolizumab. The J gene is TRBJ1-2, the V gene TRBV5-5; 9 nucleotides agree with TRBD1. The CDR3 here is CASVTGGHGYTF. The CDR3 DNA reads TGTGCCAGCGTCACAGGGGGCCATGGCTACACCTTC.